The present TCR beta chain was sequenced within a study of regulatory T cells in long-lasting Graves disease. At least ten counts were recorded for this clonotype. Trimming took off 2 bases at V and 7 bases at J, with 12 bases between the two ends. Germline CDR1 and CDR2: MNHNS and SASEGT. The CDR3 is made up of 14 amino acids. Libraries of TCR beta came from iRepertoire HTBI primers plus Arm-PCR of CDR3 regions. TCRdb called the multiplex PCR reads again in MiXCR, with one record for every CDR3 protein. Among around 480,000 distinct CDR3 sequences, 16% were seen once, and the ten largest hold 20% to 30%. Time point denoted: newly diagnosed GD, antithyroid drugs for less than 3 months. The TCR library was made from RNA extracted from PBMCs. The sample also formed part of further work on T cells in Graves' hyperthyroidism and ophthalmopathy. That work states: First-round RT-PCR with HTBI primers amplified the TCR CDR3 region.

The genes are TRBV6-1 and TRBJ1-5; D perhaps matches TRBD1 (5 bases). Source: peripheral blood mononuclear cells (PBMCs), taken at new diagnosis, from a patient treated with antithyroid drugs. This receptor was identified in a woman aged 35 to 60 with Graves disease. CDR3 bases: TGTGCCAGCAGTGAACGGGGCATCAGACAGCCCCAGCATTTT. This sequence encodes CASSERGIRQPQHF.